This T cell receptor beta chain is drawn from a study of blood T cell repertoires in COVID-19. Turning to the study itself: Sample material is recorded as cDNA or gDNA derived from T cells, B-cell-depleted T cells, or PBMCs.

TCRdb keeps only in-frame clones here, not all; method: immunoSEQ multiplex PCR. The repertoire holds around 170,000 clones, with less than 85% as singletons. In germline, CDR1 is SNHLY, CDR2 FYNNEI. Trimming left V 7 bases short and J 5 bases short, with 14 bases between. The CDR3 spans 14 residues. The clonotype comes from a woman of 80 years or more with acute or convalescent COVID-19. The sample comprised peripheral blood. J is TRBJ2-2 and V is TRBV2; D is perhaps TRBD2 (5 bases). CDR3 loop: CASKGPSGTGELFF. The CDR3 DNA reads TGTGCCAGCAAAGGACCTTCGGGGACCGGGGAGCTGTTTTTT.